This T cell receptor (beta chain) was documented in a study of human T cells and chemical hapten exposure. Study-level results: TCRs at a frequency above 1 in 1000 stayed unchanged with DPC sensitization.

There are a few counts of this clonotype. No antigen is known for it. Sample time point: patch test 2, 6 weeks after DPC sensitization. Sample treatment: therapeutic diphenylcyclopropenone sensitization with weekly scalp DPC. The drawing of blood occurred before each patch test was applied. TCRdb fed the RACE reads into MiXCR, producing one record per CDR3 protein. Found here are under 100,000 distinct CDR3 sequences, 11% of them singletons; the top ten hold more than 3%. Trimming cost V 2 bases and J 10 bases, with 12 bases left between them. The V gene's germline CDR1 is SGHTA and CDR2 FQGTGA. This CDR3 comprises 14 residues.

V usage is TRBV7-3 and J usage is TRBJ1-6; D is ambiguous. Sequencing used whole blood, obtained in connection with sensitization to the hapten diphenylcyclopropenone (DPC). The TCR comes from a middle-aged woman with alopecia areata. Some clones in this sample may be carry-over from other donors' samples. The chain's CDR3 is CASSLDESRSPLHF. CDR3 sequence (DNA): TGTGCCAGCAGCTTAGACGAGTCTCGGTCACCCCTCCACTTT.